Listed here is a single T cell receptor (beta chain). Its antigen is not identified. This entry comes from a study of cytomegalovirus exposure and HLA in healthy donors. PCR employed 60 Vbeta and 13 Jbeta primers. The repertoire was sequenced with immunoSEQ multiplex PCR; TCRdb's copy has only in-frame clones and lacks some. The sample includes 130,000 to 150,000 clones, about 78% of them seen just once. Findings and caveats of the study: Sequencing probably produced one cluster of sequence variants that were highly shared. In a later analysis, a genetic analysis reported fewer productive-TCR N-insertions in an Asian-associated ancestry cluster than the cohort average.

The donors (healthy individuals) were bone marrow donors. The CDR3 spans 15 residues. Trimming took off 1 base at V and 5 bases at J, with 12 bases between the two ends. Germline CDR1 reads MNHNS; CDR2 reads SASEGT. The receptor was isolated from a male donor in good health and CMV-seronegative. Sequenced input: PBMCs. The V and J genes are TRBV6-1 and TRBJ1-5; TRBD1 is a possible D gene (5 bases). CDR3 sequence: CASSEVTGRDQPQHF. In nucleotides, the CDR3 is TGTGCCAGCAGTGAAGTAACAGGTAGAGATCAGCCCCAGCATTTT.